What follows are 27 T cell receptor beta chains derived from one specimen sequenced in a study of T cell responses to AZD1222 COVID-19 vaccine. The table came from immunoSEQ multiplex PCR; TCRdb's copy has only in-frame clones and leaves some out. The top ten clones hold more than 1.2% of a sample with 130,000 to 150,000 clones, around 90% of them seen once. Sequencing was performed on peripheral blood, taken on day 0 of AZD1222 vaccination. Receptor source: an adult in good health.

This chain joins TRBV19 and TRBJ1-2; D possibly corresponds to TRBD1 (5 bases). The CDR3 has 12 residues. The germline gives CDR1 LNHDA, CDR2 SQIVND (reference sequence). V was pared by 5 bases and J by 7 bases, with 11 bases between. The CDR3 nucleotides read TGTGCCAGTAGTTCTTCAGGGCGTGGCTACACCTTC. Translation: CASSSSGRGYTF.

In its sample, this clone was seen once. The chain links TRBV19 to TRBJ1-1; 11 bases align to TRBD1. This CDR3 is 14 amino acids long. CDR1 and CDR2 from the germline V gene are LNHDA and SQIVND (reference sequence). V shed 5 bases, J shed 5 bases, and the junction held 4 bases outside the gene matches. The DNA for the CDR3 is TGTGCCAGTAGTGGACAGGGGGCGCTGACTGAAGCTTTCTTT. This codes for CASSGQGALTEAFF. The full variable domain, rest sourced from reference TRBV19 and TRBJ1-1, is DGGITQSPKYLFRKEGQNVTLSCEQNLNHDAMYWYRQDPGQGLRLIYYSQIVNDFQKGDIAEGYSVSREKKESFPLTVTSAQKNPTAFYLCASSGQGALTEAFFGQGTRLTVV.

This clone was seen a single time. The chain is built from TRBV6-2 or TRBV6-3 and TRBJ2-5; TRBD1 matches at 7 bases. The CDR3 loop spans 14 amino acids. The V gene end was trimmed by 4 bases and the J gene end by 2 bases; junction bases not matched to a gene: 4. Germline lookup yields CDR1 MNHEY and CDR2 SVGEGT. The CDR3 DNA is TGTGCCAGCAGTTCGACAGGGTATCAAGAGACCCAGTACTTC. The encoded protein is CASSSTGYQETQYF.

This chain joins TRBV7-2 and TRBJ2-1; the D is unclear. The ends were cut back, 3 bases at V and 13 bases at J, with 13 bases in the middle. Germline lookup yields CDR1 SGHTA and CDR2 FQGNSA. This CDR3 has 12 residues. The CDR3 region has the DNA TGTGCCAGCAGCTTTTCAGCCGAGATTCAGTTCTTC. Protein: CASSFSAEIQFF.

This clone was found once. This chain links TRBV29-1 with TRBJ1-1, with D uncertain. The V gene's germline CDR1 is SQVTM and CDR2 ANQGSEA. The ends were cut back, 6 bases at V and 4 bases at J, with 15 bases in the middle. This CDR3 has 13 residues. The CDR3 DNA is TGCAGCGTCGTTAAGACGGTGGGCACTGAAGCTTTCTTT. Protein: CSVVKTVGTEAFF.

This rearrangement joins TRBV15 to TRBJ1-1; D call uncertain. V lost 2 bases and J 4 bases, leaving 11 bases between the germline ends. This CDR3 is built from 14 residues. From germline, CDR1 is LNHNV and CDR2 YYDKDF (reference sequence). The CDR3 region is CATSRRTEGTEAFF. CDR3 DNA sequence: TGTGCCACCAGCAGAAGAACGGAGGGCACTGAAGCTTTCTTT.

CDR3 protein: CASSFRRQETQYF. The CDR3 DNA follows: TGTGCCAGCAGTTTTAGAAGACAAGAGACCCAGTACTTC. This chain uses TRBV6-2 or TRBV6-3 with TRBJ2-5, with D unclear. This CDR3 is built from 13 residues. Per germline, CDR1 MNHEY and CDR2 SVGEGT. V was cut by 4 bases and J by 2 bases, with 8 bases left in between.

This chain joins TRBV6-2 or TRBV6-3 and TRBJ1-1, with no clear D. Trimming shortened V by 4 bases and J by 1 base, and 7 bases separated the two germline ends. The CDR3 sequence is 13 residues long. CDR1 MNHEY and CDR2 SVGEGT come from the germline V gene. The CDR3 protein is CASSFYQNTEAFF. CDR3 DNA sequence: TGTGCCAGCAGTTTCTATCAGAACACTGAAGCTTTCTTT.

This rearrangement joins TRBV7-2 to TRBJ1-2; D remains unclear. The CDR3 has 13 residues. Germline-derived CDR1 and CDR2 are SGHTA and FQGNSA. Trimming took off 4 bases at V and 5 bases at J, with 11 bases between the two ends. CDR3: CASSSPRVYGYTF. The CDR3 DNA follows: TGTGCCAGCAGCTCCCCGAGGGTTTATGGCTACACCTTC.

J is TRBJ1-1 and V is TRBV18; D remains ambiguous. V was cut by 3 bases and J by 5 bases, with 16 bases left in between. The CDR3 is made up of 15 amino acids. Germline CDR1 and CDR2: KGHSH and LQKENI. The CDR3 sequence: CASSPAFNFGTEAFF. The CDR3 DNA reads TGTGCCAGCTCACCGGCCTTTAATTTTGGGACTGAAGCTTTCTTT.

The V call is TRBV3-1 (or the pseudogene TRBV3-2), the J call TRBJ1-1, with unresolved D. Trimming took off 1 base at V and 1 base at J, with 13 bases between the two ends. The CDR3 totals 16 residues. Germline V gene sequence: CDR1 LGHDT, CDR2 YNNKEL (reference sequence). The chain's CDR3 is CASSQVFPQTNTEAFF. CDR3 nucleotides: TGTGCCAGCAGCCAAGTTTTTCCCCAAACGAACACTGAAGCTTTCTTT.

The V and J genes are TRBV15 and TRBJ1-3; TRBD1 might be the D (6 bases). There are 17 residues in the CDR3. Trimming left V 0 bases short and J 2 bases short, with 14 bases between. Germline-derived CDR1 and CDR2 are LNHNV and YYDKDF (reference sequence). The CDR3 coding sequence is TGTGCCACCAGCAGAGAGGGGACACTTGTAACTGGAAACACCATATATTTT. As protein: CATSREGTLVTGNTIYF.

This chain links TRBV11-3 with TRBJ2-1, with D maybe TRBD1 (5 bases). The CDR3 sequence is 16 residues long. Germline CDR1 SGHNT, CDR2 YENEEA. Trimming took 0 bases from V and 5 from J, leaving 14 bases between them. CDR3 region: CASSLEGELTDNEQFF. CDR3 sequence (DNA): TGTGCCAGCAGCTTAGAAGGGGAATTGACGGACAATGAGCAGTTCTTC.

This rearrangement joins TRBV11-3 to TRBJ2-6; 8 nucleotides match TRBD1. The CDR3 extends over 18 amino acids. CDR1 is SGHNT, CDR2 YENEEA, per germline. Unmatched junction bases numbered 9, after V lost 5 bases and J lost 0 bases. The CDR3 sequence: CASSAPGQVLSGANVLTF. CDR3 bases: TGTGCCAGCAGCGCCCCGGGACAGGTCCTCTCTGGGGCCAACGTCCTGACTTTC.

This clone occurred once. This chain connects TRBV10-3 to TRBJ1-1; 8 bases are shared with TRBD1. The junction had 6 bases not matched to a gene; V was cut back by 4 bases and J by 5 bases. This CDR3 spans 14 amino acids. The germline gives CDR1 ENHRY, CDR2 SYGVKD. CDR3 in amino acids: CAISASGGETEAFF. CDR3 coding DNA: TGTGCCATCAGTGCGTCAGGGGGCGAGACTGAAGCTTTCTTT.

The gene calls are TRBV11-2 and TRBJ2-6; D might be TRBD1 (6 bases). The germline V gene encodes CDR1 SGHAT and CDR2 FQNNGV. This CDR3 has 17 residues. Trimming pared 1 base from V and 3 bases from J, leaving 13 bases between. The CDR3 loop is CASSLVLRGYGANVLTF. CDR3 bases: TGTGCCAGCAGCTTAGTCCTCAGGGGATATGGGGCCAACGTCCTGACTTTC.

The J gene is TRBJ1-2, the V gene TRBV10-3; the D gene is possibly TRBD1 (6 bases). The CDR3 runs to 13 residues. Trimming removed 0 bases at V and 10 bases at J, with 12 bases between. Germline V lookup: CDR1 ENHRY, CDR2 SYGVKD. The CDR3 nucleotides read TGTGCCATCAGTGAGTCGGACAGCCTGGACTACACCTTC. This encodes CAISESDSLDYTF.

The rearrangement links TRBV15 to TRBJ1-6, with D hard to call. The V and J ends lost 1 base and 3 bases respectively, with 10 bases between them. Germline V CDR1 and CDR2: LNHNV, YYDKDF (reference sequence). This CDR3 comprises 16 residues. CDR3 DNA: TGTGCCACCAGCAGAGGAGCGGCCCTCTATAATTCACCCCTCCACTTT. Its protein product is CATSRGAALYNSPLHF.

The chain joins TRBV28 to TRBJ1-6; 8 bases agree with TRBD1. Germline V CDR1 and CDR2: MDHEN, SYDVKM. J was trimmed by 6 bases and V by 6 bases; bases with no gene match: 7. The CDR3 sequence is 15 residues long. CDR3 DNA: TGTGCCAGCAGGCTGGAGACAGGGGTTAATTCACCCCTCCACTTT. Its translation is CASRLETGVNSPLHF.

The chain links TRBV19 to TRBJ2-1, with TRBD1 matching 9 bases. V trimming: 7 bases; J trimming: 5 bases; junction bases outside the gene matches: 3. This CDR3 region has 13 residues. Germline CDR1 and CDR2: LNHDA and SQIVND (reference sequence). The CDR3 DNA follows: TGTGCCAGTATTGGGGACAGGGACAATGAGCAGTTCTTC. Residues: CASIGDRDNEQFF.

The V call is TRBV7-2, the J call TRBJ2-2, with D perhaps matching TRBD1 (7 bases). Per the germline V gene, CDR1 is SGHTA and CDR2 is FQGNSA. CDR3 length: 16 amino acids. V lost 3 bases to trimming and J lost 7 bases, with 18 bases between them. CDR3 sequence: CASSFPRGVRSGELFF. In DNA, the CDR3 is TGTGCCAGCAGCTTCCCCAGGGGGGTTCGTAGCGGGGAGCTGTTTTTT.

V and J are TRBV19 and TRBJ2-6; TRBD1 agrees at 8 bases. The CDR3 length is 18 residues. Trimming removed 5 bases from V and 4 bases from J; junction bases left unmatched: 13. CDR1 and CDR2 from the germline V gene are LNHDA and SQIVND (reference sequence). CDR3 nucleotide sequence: TGTGCCAGTAGTCCACGGGACAGGTCTCGGGCCGGGGCCAACGTCCTGACTTTC. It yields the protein CASSPRDRSRAGANVLTF.

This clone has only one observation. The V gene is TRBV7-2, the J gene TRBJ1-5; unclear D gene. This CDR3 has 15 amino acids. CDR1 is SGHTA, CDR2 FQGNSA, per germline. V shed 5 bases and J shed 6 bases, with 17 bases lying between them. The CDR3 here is CASSPRWGVGQPQHF. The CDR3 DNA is TGTGCCAGCAGCCCCCGTTGGGGTGTAGGTCAGCCCCAGCATTTT.

The CDR3 region is CASSLALTSNSPLHF. CDR3 nucleotides: TGTGCCAGCAGCTTAGCGCTTACTTCAAATTCACCCCTCCACTTT. The chain uses TRBV7-9 and TRBJ1-6; D unclear. Per germline, CDR1 SEHNR and CDR2 FQNEAQ (reference sequence). The CDR3 runs 15 residues. V was pared by 0 bases and J by 7 bases, with 10 bases between.

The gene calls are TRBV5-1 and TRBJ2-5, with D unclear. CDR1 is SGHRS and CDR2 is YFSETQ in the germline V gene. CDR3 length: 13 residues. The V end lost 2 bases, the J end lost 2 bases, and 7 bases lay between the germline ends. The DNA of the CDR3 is TGCGCCAGCAGCTTCTCTTGGCAAGAGACCCAGTACTTC. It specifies CASSFSWQETQYF.

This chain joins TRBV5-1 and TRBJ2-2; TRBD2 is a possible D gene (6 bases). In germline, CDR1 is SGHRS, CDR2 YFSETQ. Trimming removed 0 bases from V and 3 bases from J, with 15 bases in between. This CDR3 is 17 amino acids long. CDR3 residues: CASSLEGRAGDTGELFF. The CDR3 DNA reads TGCGCCAGCAGCTTGGAGGGACGAGCGGGCGACACCGGGGAGCTGTTTTTT.

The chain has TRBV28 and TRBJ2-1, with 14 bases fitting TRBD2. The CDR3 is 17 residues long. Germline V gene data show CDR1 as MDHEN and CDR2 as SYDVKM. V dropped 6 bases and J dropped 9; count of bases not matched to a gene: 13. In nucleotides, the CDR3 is TGTGCCAGCAGCCCACTGGGAGGACTAGCGGGAGGAGGTGAGCAGTTCTTC. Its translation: CASSPLGGLAGGGEQFF.